This TCR beta chain was observed in a study of early T cells in non-severe SARS-CoV-2 infection. As part of library construction, unique molecular identifiers were attached to individual cDNA molecules. MiXCR, applied by TCRdb to the 5' RACE reads, yields one record per CDR3 protein. The sample lists approximately 66,000 distinct CDR3 sequences, around 12% occurring once. Study results and caveats: VDJdb matching, biased toward anti-spike CD8 responses, missed private and CD4 specificities.

From germline, CDR1 is SGHTA and CDR2 FQGTGA. The V gene lost 5 bases and the J gene lost 5 bases, with 19 bases spanning the gap. The CDR3 has 15 residues. This clonotype showed up many times. As yet, its antigen is unknown. This chain uses TRBV7-3 with TRBJ2-7; tentatively, D is TRBD2 (7 bases). Sequencing was carried out using whole blood. This sequence originates from an adult who was a healthcare worker with PCR-confirmed SARS-CoV-2 infection or an uninfected control (not recorded which). The DNA of the CDR3 is TGTGCCAGCAGCACAGACCCGGGGGGCCGGAACGAGCAGTACTTC. Translating it yields CASSTDPGGRNEQYF.